What follows are 16 T cell receptor beta chains derived from one specimen sequenced in a study of cytotoxic CD8 clonotypes in ibrutinib-treated CLL. TCRdb's table, derived via immunoSEQ multiplex PCR, lists solely in-frame clones and lacks some. The repertoire has around 310,000 clones, around four fifths of them found once; the top ten carry 6.5% to 8%. This specimen consisted of PBMCs, obtained before ibrutinib treatment. These receptors all come from a human donor with chronic lymphocytic leukemia.

CDR3 region: CASSPGVAGGNEQFF. Written as DNA, the CDR3 is TGTGCCAGCAGCCCGGGGGTAGCGGGAGGGAATGAGCAGTTCTTC. The V call is TRBV7-2, the J call TRBJ2-1, with 11 nucleotides matching TRBD2. CDR3 length equals 15 residues. Germline V gives CDR1 SGHTA, CDR2 FQGNSA. J was trimmed by 7 bases and V by 5 bases; bases with no gene match: 7.

The chain uses TRBV7-2 and TRBJ2-4, with D hard to call. The CDR3 extends over 15 amino acids. V was clipped by 1 base and J by 2 bases, with 9 bases between them. CDR1 is SGHTA, CDR2 FQGNSA, per germline. DNA for the CDR3: TGTGCCAGCAGCTTAGGGCGACTGCCCAAAAACATTCAGTACTTC. It encodes CASSLGRLPKNIQYF.

The chain links TRBV28 to TRBJ1-2; no reliable D call. Trimming removed 6 bases from V and 8 bases from J, with 16 bases in between. Germline V lookup: CDR1 MDHEN, CDR2 SYDVKM. This CDR3 comprises 13 residues. The CDR3 is CASRPHRGHGYTF. The CDR3 DNA sequence: TGTGCCAGCAGGCCTCATAGAGGGCACGGCTACACCTTC.

The CDR3 DNA sequence: TGCGCCAGCAGCCAAGGAGCCTTAGCTAACTATGGCTACACCTTC. This sequence encodes CASSQGALANYGYTF. The rearrangement uses TRBV4-3 and TRBJ1-2; D ambiguous. Between the trimmed V and J ends, which lost 1 base and 0 bases, there was a span of 9 bases. Germline CDR1 LGHNA, CDR2 YSLEER. The CDR3 is made up of 15 amino acids.

The genes are TRBV9 and TRBJ2-3; D gene uncertain. CDR1 is SGDLS and CDR2 is YYNGEE in the germline V gene. This CDR3 is 16 amino acids long. Trimming cost V 6 bases and J 0 bases, with 17 bases left between them. In DNA, the CDR3 is TGTGCCAGCACCCCTTTCTCCGGCCTTAGCACAGATACGCAGTATTTT. It encodes CASTPFSGLSTDTQYF. The variable domain in full, with the rest retrieved from reference TRBV9 and TRBJ2-3, is DSGVTQTPKHLITATGQRVTLRCSPRSGDLSVYWYQQSLDQGLQFLIQYYNGEERAKGNILERFSAQQFPDLHSELNLSSLELGDSALYFCASTPFSGLSTDTQYFGPGTRLTVL.

The V and J genes are TRBV2 and TRBJ2-1; 10 bases are shared with TRBD2. This CDR3 is built from 17 residues. The ends lost 2 bases at V and 5 bases at J; junction bases unmatched: 9. Germline CDR1 is SNHLY and CDR2 is FYNNEI. CDR3 in amino acids: CASSEPSGLAVDNEQFF. The DNA of the CDR3 is TGTGCCAGCAGTGAACCCTCAGGACTAGCGGTAGACAATGAGCAGTTCTTC.

This clone occurred once. V usage is TRBV7-6 and J usage is TRBJ1-4, with D maybe TRBD1 (5 bases). Germline loops: CDR1 SGHVS, CDR2 FNYEAQ. Trimming shortened V by 1 base and J by 8 bases, and 8 bases separated the two germline ends. The CDR3 runs to 13 residues. The CDR3 DNA reads TGTGCCAGCAGCTTAGGTTGGGGGGAAAAACTGTTTTTT. It translates to CASSLGWGEKLFF.

The chain couples TRBV30 to TRBJ2-1; 7 bases align to TRBD1. Germline-derived CDR1 and CDR2 are GTSNPN and SVGIG (reference sequence). CDR3 length equals 11 residues. V gave up 3 bases and J gave up 9 bases; unmatched junction bases: 2. The CDR3 DNA is TGTGCCTGGAGGGGACAGATTGAGCAGTTCTTC. Its translation: CAWRGQIEQFF.

The chain recombines TRBV6-5 with TRBJ2-1; D is perhaps TRBD2 (6 bases). CDR1 MNHEY and CDR2 SVGAGI come from the germline V gene. The CDR3 runs to 15 residues. V dropped 2 bases and J dropped 9 bases, with 17 bases sitting between them. The CDR3 nucleotides are TGTGCCAGCAGTTACGTTGCGGGATCACGTAGTGAGCAGTTCTTC. Translated, it gives CASSYVAGSRSEQFF.

This chain links TRBV28 with TRBJ2-5; TRBD2 matches 12 bases. Germline V gene sequence: CDR1 MDHEN, CDR2 SYDVKM. V dropped 2 bases and J dropped 5; count of bases not matched to a gene: 12. This CDR3 region has 18 residues. DNA of the CDR3: TGTGCCAGCAGTTTAATTGGACTAGCGGGAACTGGGGGGGAGACCCAGTACTTC. Its translation: CASSLIGLAGTGGETQYF. Filled out from reference TRBV28 and TRBJ2-5, the complete variable domain reads DVKVTQSSRYLVKRTGEKVFLECVQDMDHENMFWYRQDPGLGLRLIYFSYDVKMKEKGDIPEGYSVSREKKERFSLILESASTNQTSMYLCASSLIGLAGTGGETQYFGPGTRLLVL.

The J gene is TRBJ1-3, the V gene TRBV18; 10 positions match TRBD1. The CDR3 consists of 17 residues. The germline CDR1 and CDR2 sequences are KGHSH and LQKENI. J gave up 2 bases and V 4 bases, and 8 bases lay outside the gene matches. DNA for the CDR3: TGTGCCAGCTCACTAATTGGACAGGGGGAAACTGGAAACACCATATATTTT. Protein sequence: CASSLIGQGETGNTIYF.

The chain links TRBV19 to TRBJ2-2; D may be TRBD2 (5 bases). Trimming stripped 5 bases from V and 6 bases from J, with 10 bases between. Germline V CDR1 and CDR2: LNHDA, SQIVND (reference sequence). The CDR3 length is 13 residues. The CDR3 spells CASSLRVAGELFF. The CDR3 nucleotides are TGTGCCAGTAGTCTGAGGGTGGCCGGGGAGCTGTTTTTT.

V usage is TRBV29-1 and J usage is TRBJ2-3; 8 bases align to TRBD1. Germline assignment: CDR1 SQVTM and CDR2 ANQGSEA. The CDR3 has 13 residues. Germline trimming cut 7 bases from V and 5 bases from J; bases unmatched to any gene: 8. CDR3 nucleotides: TGCAGCGGCCGGGACAGGAGGAAAGATACGCAGTATTTT. Translating it yields CSGRDRRKDTQYF.

The chain links TRBV4-1 to TRBJ2-1, with D perhaps matching TRBD1 (5 bases). The CDR3 has 13 amino acids. The germline V gene encodes CDR1 MGHRA and CDR2 YSYEKL. V dropped 7 bases and J dropped 5 bases, with 12 bases sitting between them. The CDR3 here is CASTTTANNEQFF. As DNA, the CDR3 is TGCGCCAGCACAACGACAGCTAACAATGAGCAGTTCTTC.

The genes are TRBV7-2 and TRBJ1-2; D possibly corresponds to TRBD1 (5 bases). Deletions cut 5 bases from V and 2 bases from J, with 9 bases between. CDR1 is SGHTA, CDR2 FQGNSA, per germline. This CDR3 comprises 13 residues. In nucleotides, the CDR3 is TGTGCCAGCAGCCCGGACAAGAACTATGGCTACACCTTC. Residues: CASSPDKNYGYTF.

Points on this clone: The junction does not match germline at one end; this may be a read error. The chain joins TRBV7-7 to TRBJ2-7; 11 bases align to TRBD2. The CDR3 spans 15 residues. CDR1 is SSHAT, CDR2 FNYEAQ, per germline (reference sequence). The CDR3 region has the DNA TGTGCTAGCAGCCTGGGACTAGCGGCTCCCTACGAGCAGTACTTC. Its translation: CASSLGLAAPYEQYF.